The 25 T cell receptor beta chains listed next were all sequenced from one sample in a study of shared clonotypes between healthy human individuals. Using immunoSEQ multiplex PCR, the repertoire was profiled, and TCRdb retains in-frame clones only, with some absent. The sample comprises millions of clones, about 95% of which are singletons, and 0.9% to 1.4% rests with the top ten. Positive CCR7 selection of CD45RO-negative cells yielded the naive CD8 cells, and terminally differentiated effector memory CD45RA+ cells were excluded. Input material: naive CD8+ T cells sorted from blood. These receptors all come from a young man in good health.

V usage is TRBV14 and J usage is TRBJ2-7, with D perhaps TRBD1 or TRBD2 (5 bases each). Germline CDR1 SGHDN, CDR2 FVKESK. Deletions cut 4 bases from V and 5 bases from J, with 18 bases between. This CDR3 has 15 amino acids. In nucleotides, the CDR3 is TGTGCCAGCAGCCTGGGACGTAAACGTAACCACGAGCAGTACTTC. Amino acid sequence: CASSLGRKRNHEQYF.

CDR3 region: CSGREDSYNEQFF. The CDR3 DNA is TGCAGTGGAAGGGAGGACTCCTACAATGAGCAGTTCTTC. The chain links TRBV29-1 to TRBJ2-1; tentative D call: TRBD2 (6 bases). The CDR3 length is 13 residues. Germline CDR1 is SQVTM and CDR2 is ANQGSEA.

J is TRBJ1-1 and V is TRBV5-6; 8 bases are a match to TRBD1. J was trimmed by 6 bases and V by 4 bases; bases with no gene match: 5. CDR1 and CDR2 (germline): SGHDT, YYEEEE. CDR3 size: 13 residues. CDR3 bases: TGTGCCAGCAGCCAAAACAGGGGGGCTGAAGCTTTCTTT. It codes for CASSQNRGAEAFF.

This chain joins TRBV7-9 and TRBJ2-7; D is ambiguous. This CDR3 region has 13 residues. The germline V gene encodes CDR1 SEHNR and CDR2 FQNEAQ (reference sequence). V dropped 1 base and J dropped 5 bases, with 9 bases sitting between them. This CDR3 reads CASSLVSRNEQYF. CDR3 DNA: TGTGCCAGCAGCTTAGTTTCCCGTAACGAGCAGTACTTC.

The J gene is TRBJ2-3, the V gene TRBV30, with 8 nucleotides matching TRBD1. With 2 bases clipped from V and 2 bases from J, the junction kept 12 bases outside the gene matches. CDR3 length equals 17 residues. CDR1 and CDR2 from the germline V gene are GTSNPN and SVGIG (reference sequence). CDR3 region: CAWSPIGQGDPTDTQYF. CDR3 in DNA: TGTGCCTGGAGTCCCATTGGACAGGGCGATCCCACAGATACGCAGTATTTT.

The CDR3 protein is CASSDSGYTNQPQHF. The CDR3 DNA sequence: TGTGCCAGCAGCGACTCAGGGTACACAAATCAGCCCCAGCATTTT. The chain employs TRBV7-9 and TRBJ1-5; D possibly corresponds to TRBD1 (5 bases). Trimming took off 5 bases at V and 4 bases at J, with 15 bases between the two ends. The germline gives CDR1 SEHNR, CDR2 FQNEAQ (reference sequence). The CDR3 runs 15 residues.

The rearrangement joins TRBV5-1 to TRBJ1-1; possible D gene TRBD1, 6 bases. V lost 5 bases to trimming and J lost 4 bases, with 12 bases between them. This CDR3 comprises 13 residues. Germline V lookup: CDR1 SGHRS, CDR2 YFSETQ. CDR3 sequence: CASSSQGSTEAFF. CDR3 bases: TGCGCCAGCAGTTCTCAGGGGAGCACTGAAGCTTTCTTT.

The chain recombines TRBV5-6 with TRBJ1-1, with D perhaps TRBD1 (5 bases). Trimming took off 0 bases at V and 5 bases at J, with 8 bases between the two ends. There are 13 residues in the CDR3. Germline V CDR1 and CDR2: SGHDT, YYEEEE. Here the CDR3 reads CASSLGDFTEAFF. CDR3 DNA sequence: TGTGCCAGCAGCTTGGGGGACTTTACTGAAGCTTTCTTT.

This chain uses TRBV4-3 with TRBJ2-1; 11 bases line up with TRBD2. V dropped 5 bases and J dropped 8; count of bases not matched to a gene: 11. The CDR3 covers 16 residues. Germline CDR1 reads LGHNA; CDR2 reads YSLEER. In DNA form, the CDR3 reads TGCGCCAGCAGCTCAGGCATGACTAGCGGGACTGATGAGCAGTTCTTC. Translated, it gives CASSSGMTSGTDEQFF.

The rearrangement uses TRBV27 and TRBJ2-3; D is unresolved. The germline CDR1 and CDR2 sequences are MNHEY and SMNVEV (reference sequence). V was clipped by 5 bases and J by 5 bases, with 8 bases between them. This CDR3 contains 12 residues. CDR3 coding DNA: TGTGCCAGCAGTACGTATCAAGATACGCAGTATTTT. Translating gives CASSTYQDTQYF.

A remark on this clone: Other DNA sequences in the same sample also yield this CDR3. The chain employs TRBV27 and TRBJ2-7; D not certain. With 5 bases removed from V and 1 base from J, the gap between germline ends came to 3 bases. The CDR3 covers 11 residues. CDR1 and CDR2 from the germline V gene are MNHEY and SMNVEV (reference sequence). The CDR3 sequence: CASSGSYEQYF. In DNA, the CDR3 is TGTGCCAGCAGTGGATCCTACGAGCAGTACTTC.

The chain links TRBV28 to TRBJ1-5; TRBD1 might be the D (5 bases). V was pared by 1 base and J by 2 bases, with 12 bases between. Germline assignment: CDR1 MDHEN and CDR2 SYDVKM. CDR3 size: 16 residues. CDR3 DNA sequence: TGTGCCAGCAGTTTATTCGGGGGAGGAGGCAATCAGCCCCAGCATTTT. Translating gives CASSLFGGGGNQPQHF.

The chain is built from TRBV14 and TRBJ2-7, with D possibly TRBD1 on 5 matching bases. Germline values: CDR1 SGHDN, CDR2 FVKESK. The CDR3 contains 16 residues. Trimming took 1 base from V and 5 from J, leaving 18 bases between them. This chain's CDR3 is CASSQVDGIGVDEQYF. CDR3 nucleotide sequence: TGTGCCAGCAGCCAAGTGGATGGGATAGGGGTGGACGAGCAGTACTTC.

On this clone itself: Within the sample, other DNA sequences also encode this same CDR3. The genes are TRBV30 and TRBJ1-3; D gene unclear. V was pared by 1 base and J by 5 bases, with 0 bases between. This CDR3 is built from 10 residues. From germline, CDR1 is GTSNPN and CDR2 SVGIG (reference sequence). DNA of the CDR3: TGTGCCTGGAGTGGAAACACCATATATTTT. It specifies CAWSGNTIYF.

The CDR3 DNA reads TGTGCTAGTGGTAGGGCCAACGTCCTGACTTTC. Translating gives CASGRANVLTF. J is TRBJ2-6 and V is TRBV5-8, with no clear D. The germline V gene encodes CDR1 SGHTS and CDR2 YDEGEE. This CDR3 is built from 11 residues.

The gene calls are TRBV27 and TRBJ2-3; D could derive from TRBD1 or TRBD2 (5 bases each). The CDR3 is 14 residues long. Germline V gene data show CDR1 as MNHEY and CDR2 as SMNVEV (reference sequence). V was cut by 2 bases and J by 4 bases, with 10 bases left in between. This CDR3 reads CASSLIQGADTQYF. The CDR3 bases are TGTGCCAGCAGTTTAATCCAGGGAGCAGATACGCAGTATTTT.

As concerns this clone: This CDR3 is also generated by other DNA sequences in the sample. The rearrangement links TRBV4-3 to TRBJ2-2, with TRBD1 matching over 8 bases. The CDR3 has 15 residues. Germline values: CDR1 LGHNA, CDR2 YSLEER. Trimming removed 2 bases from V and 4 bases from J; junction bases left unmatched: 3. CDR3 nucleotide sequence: TGCGCCAGCAGCCAACCCACAGGGGGCACCGGGGAGCTGTTTTTT. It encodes CASSQPTGGTGELFF.

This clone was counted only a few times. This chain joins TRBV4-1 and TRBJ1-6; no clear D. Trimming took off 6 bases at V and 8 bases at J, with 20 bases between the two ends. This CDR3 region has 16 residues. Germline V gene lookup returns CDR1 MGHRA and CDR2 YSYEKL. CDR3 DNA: TGCGCCAGCAGTCCAGATCCGGGCTTTACTTATTCACCCCTCCACTTT. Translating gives CASSPDPGFTYSPLHF.

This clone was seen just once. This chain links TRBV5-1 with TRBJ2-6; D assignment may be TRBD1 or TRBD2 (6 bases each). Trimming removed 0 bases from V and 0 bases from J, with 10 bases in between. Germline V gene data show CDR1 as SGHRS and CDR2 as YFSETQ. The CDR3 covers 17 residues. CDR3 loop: CASSLDGGYSGANVLTF. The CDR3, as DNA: TGCGCCAGCAGCTTGGACGGGGGCTACTCTGGGGCCAACGTCCTGACTTTC. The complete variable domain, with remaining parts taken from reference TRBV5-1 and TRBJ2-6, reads KAGVTQTPRYLIKTRGQQVTLSCSPISGHRSVSWYQQTPGQGLQFLFEYFSETQRNKGNFPGRFSGRQFSNSRSEMNVSTLELGDSALYLCASSLDGGYSGANVLTFGAGSRLTVL.

CDR3 amino acids: CASSHTGEEGSPLHF. The CDR3 DNA sequence: TGCGCCAGCAGTCATACAGGGGAAGAGGGTTCACCCCTCCACTTT. The chain carries TRBV23-1 and TRBJ1-6, with 7 bases aligning to TRBD1. TRBV23-1 is an ORF for which the function is uncertain. There are 15 residues in the CDR3. V shed 3 bases and J 9 bases; nucleotides not matched to a gene: 8.

CDR3 bases: TGCGCCAGTATTAACGTAGCGGGGGGGCCTTATGAGCAGTTCTTC. This sequence encodes CASINVAGGPYEQFF. The genes are TRBV4-1 and TRBJ2-1; TRBD2 matches 11 bases. Germline V lookup: CDR1 MGHRA, CDR2 YSYEKL. The CDR3 sequence is 15 residues long. V trimming: 9 bases; J trimming: 8 bases; junction bases outside the gene matches: 12.

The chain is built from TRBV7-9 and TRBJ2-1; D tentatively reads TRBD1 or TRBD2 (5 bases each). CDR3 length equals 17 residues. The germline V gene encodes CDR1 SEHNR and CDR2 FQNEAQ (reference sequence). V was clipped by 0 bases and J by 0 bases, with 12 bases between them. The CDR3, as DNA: TGTGCCAGCAGCTTAGCCCCTTGGGGGAGCTCCTACAATGAGCAGTTCTTC. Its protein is CASSLAPWGSSYNEQFF. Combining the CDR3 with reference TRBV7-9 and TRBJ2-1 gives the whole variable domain DTGVSQNPRHKITKRGQNVTFRCDPISEHNRLYWYRQTLGQGPEFLTYFQNEAQLEKSRLLSDRFSAERPKGSFSTLEIQRTEQGDSAMYLCASSLAPWGSSYNEQFFGPGTRLTVL.

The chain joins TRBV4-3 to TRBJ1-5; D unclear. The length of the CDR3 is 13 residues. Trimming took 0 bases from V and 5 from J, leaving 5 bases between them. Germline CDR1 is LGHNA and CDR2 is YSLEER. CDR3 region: CASSQDSDQPQHF. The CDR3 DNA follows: TGCGCCAGCAGCCAAGACAGTGATCAGCCCCAGCATTTT.

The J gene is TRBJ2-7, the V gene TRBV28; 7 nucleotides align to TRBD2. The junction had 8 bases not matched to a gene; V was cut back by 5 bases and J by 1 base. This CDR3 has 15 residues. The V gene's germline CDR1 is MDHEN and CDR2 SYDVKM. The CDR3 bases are TGTGCCAGCAGTCCTGAACCGGGACTATCCTACGAGCAGTACTTC. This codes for CASSPEPGLSYEQYF.

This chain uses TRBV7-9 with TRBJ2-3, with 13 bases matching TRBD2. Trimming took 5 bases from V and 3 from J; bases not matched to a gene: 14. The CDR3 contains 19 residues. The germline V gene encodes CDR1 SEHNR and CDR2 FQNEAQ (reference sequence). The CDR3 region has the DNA TGTGCCAGCAGCGGCCGGGGACTAGCGGGATCCACGGGGACAGATACGCAGTATTTT. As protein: CASSGRGLAGSTGTDTQYF.